This record looks at one T cell receptor beta chain sequence and its context. As processed by the authors: Nucleated cell counts were estimated from reference gene primer amplification. The method was immunoSEQ multiplex PCR; TCRdb's version includes in-frame clones alone and lacks a portion of them. Clone size and the V and J calls come from that table; the DNA yielded D and trimming. This sample has tens of thousands of clones; roughly 89% occur once, and the top ten carry less than 2.5%. The CDR3 has 13 amino acids. The V gene's germline CDR1 is SNHLY and CDR2 FYNNEI. V was pared by 6 bases and J by 6 bases, with 14 bases between. The data originate from a study of blood T cell repertoires in COVID-19. Looking at the study overall: Acute and convalescent COVID-19 specimens originated in the United States, Italy and Spain.

The material sequenced was peripheral blood. The TCR was taken from a young man with acute or convalescent COVID-19. The chain combines TRBV2 with TRBJ1-1, with TRBD1 as a possible D gene (6 bases). The CDR3 loop reads CASSARTESEAFF. The CDR3 region has the DNA TGTGCCAGCAGCGCTAGGACAGAATCTGAAGCTTTCTTT.